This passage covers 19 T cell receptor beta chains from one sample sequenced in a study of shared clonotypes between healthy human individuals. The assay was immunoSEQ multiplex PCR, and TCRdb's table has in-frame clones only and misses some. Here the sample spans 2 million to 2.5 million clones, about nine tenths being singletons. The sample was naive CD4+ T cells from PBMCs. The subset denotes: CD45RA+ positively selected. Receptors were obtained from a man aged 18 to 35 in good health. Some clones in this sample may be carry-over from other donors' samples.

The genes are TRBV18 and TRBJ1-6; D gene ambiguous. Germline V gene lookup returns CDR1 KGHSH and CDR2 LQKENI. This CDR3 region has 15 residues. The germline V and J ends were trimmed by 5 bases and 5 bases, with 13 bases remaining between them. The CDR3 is CASSSQEPNNSPLHF. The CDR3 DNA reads TGTGCCAGCTCATCTCAGGAGCCGAATAATTCACCCCTCCACTTT.

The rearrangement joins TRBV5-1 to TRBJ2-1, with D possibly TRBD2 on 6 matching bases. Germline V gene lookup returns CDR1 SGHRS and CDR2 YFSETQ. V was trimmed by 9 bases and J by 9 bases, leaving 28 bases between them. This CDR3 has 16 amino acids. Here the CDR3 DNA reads TGCGCCACCAGAGAGAGGGCGGGACCGGGGAACTTTGAGCAGTTCTTC. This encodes CATRERAGPGNFEQFF.

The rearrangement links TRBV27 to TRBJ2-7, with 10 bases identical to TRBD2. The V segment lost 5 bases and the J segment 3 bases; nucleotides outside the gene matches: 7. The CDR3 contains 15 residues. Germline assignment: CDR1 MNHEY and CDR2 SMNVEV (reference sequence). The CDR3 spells CASSRTGLAYYEQYF. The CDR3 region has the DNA TGTGCCAGCAGTCGGACGGGACTAGCGTACTACGAGCAGTACTTC.

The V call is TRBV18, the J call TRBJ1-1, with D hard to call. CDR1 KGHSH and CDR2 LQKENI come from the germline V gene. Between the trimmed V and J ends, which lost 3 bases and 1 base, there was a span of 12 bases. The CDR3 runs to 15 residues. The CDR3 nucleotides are TGTGCCAGCTCACCTGCCCAATTTACGAACACTGAAGCTTTCTTT. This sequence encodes CASSPAQFTNTEAFF.

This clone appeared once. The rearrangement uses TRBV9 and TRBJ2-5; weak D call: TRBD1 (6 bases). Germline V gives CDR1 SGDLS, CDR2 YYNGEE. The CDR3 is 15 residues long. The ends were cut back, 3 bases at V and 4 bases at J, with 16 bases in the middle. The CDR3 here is CASSANRDRSETQYF. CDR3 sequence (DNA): TGTGCCAGCAGCGCGAACAGGGACCGTTCAGAGACCCAGTACTTC.

This CDR3 is CASSARIGDSAETQYF. CDR3 coding DNA: TGTGCCAGCAGTGCACGTATTGGGGACAGCGCAGAGACCCAGTACTTC. The chain joins TRBV9 to TRBJ2-5; 7 nucleotides agree with TRBD1. There are 16 residues in the CDR3. CDR1 and CDR2 from the germline V gene are SGDLS and YYNGEE. Trimming at V came to 5 bases and at J to 4 bases, leaving 14 bases not matched to a gene.

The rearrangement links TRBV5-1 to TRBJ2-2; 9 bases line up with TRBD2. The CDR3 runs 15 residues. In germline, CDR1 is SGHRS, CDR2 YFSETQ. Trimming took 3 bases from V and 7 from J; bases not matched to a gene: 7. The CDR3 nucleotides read TGCGCCAGCAGCTCCTTGGTAGCGGGAGACGGGGAGCTGTTTTTT. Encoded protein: CASSSLVAGDGELFF.

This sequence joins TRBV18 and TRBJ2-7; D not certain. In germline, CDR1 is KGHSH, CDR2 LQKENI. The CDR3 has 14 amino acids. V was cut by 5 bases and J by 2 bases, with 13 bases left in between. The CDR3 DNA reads TGTGCCAGCTCAATTGGAAGATCCACCTACGAGCAGTACTTC. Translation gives CASSIGRSTYEQYF.

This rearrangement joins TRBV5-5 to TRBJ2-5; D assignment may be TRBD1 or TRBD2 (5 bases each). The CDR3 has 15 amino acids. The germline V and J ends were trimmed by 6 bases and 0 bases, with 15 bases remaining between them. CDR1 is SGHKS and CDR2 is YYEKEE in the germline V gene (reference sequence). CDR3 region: CASNLGTSDQETQYF. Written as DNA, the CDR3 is TGTGCCAGCAACCTTGGGACCTCGGACCAAGAGACCCAGTACTTC.

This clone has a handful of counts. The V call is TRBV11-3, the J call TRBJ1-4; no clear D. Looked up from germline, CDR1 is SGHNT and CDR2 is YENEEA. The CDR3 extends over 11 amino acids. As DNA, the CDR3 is TGTGCTCTCGAGCACGGGGAAAAACTGTTTTTT. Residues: CALEHGEKLFF.

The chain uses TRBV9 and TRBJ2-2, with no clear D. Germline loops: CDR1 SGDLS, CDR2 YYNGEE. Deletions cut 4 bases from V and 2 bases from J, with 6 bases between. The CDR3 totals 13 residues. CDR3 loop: CASSSTNTGELFF. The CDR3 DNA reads TGTGCCAGCAGCAGCACCAACACCGGGGAGCTGTTTTTT.

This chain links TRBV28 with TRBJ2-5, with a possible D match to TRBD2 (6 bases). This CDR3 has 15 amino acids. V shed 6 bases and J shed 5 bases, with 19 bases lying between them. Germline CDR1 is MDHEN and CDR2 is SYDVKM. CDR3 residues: CASRNWRAGWETQYF. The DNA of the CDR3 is TGTGCCAGCAGAAACTGGAGGGCCGGTTGGGAGACCCAGTACTTC. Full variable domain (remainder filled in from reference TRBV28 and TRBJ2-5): DVKVTQSSRYLVKRTGEKVFLECVQDMDHENMFWYRQDPGLGLRLIYFSYDVKMKEKGDIPEGYSVSREKKERFSLILESASTNQTSMYLCASRNWRAGWETQYFGPGTRLLVL.

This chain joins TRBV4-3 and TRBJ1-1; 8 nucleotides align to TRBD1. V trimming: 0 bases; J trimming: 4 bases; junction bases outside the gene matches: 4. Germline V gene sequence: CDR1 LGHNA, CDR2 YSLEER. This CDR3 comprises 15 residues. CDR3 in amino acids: CASSQDRTGGTEAFF. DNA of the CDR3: TGCGCCAGCAGCCAAGATAGAACAGGGGGCACTGAAGCTTTCTTT.

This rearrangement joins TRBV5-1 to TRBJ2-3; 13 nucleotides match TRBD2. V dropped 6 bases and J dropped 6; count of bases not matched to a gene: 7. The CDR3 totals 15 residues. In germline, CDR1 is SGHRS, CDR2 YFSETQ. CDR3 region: CASKLAGGPGDTQYF. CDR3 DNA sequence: TGCGCCAGCAAACTAGCGGGAGGGCCAGGGGATACGCAGTATTTT. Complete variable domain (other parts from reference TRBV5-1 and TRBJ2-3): KAGVTQTPRYLIKTRGQQVTLSCSPISGHRSVSWYQQTPGQGLQFLFEYFSETQRNKGNFPGRFSGRQFSNSRSEMNVSTLELGDSALYLCASKLAGGPGDTQYFGPGTRLTVL.

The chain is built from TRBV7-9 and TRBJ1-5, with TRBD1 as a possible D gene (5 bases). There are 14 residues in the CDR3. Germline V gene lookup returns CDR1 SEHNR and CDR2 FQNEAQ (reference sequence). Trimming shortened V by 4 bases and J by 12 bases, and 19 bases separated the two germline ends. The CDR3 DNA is TGTGCCAGCAGCTCGCCCCATATGGGGCCTCGCCAGCATTTT. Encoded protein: CASSSPHMGPRQHF.

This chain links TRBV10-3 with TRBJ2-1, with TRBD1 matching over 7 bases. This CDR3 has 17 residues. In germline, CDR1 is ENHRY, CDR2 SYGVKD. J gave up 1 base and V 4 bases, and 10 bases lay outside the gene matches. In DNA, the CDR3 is TGTGCCATCAGTGGTAACGACAGGGCCCTGTCCTACAATGAGCAGTTCTTC. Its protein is CAISGNDRALSYNEQFF.

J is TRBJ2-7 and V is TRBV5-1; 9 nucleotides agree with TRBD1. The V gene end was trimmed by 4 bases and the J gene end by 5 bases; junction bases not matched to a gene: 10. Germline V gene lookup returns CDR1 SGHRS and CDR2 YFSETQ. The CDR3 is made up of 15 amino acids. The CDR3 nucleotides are TGCGCCAGCAGCCCTGGCAAGGGACAGGGTAACGAGCAGTACTTC. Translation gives CASSPGKGQGNEQYF.

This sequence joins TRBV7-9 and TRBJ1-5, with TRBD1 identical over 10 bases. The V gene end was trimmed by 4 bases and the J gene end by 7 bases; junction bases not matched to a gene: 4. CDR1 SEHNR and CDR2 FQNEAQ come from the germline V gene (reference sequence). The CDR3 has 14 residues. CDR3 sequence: CASSYGTGEQPQHF. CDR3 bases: TGTGCCAGCAGCTACGGGACAGGGGAGCAGCCCCAGCATTTT.

CDR3 sequence: CASSLGLSSYNEQFF. The CDR3, as DNA: TGTGCCAGCAGCTTGGGACTAAGCTCCTACAATGAGCAGTTCTTC. V gene TRBV11-3 combines with J gene TRBJ2-1, with 7 bases lining up with TRBD2. Trimming cost V 3 bases and J 0 bases; bases outside gene matches: 2. Germline values: CDR1 SGHNT, CDR2 YENEEA. This CDR3 is built from 15 residues.